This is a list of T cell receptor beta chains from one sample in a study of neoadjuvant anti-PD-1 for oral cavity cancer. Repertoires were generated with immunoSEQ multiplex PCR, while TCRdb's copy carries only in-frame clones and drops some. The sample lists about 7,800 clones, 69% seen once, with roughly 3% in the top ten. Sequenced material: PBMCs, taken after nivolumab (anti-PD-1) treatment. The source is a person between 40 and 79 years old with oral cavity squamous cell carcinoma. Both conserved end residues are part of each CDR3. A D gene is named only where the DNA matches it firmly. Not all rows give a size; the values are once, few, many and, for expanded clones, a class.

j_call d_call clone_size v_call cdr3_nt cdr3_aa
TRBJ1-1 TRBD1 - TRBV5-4 TGTGCCAGCAGCCACCAACGCCCAGGACAGGGCTGGAACACTGAAGCTTTCTTT CASSHQRPGQGWNTEAFF
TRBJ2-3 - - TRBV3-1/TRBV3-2 TGTGCCAGCAGCCAGCAGTATTTT CASSQQYF
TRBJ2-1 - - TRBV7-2 TGTGCCAGCAGTTCCCCGGGAAGGGAGCAGTTCTTC CASSSPGREQFF
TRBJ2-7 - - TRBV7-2 TGTGCCAGCAGCTTAGATCAGGGGAGAAGCGAGCAGTACTTC CASSLDQGRSEQYF
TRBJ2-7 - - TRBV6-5 TGTGCCAGCAGTTACGAGGGGGAAACCTACGAGCAGTACTTC CASSYEGETYEQYF
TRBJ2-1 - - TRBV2 TGTGCCAGCGCAGTGGGGGACGTAAACAATGAGCAGTTCTTC CASAVGDVNNEQFF
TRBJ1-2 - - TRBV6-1 TGTGCCAGCTGGGAAAGGGGCTATGGCTACACCTTC CASWERGYGYTF
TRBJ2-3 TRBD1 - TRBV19 TGTGCCAGTAGCCCACAGGGGGCCACAGATACGCAGTATTTT CASSPQGATDTQYF
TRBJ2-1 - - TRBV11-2 TGTGCCAGCAGCTTAGAAGTGGGCGATGAGCAGTTCTTC CASSLEVGDEQFF
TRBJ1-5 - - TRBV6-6 TGTGCCAGCAGGGGGGACTTGGGCATCGGGCATCAGCCCCAGCATTTT CASRGDLGIGHQPQHF
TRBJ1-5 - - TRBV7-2 TGTGCCAGCAGCCAAAACAGGGCGATCAATCAGCCCCAGCATTTT CASSQNRAINQPQHF
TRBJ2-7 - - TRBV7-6 TGTGCCAGCAGCTCTAGACAGACCTACGAGCAGTACTTC CASSSRQTYEQYF
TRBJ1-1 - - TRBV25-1 TGTGCCAGCAGTGAATGGGGAACAACAGGGAACACTGAAGCTTTCTTT CASSEWGTTGNTEAFF
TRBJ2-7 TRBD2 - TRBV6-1 TGTGCCAGCAGCGGACTAGCGGGGAATTACGAGCAGTACTTC CASSGLAGNYEQYF
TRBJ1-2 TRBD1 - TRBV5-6 TGTGCCAGCAACGACAGGGCCTATGGCTACACCTTC CASNDRAYGYTF
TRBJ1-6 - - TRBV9 TGTGCCAGCAGCGTAGGGACCTATAATTCACCCCTCCACTTT CASSVGTYNSPLHF
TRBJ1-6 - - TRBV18 TGTGCCAGCTCCAAACAGGGCCAAGTGGATTCACCCCTCCACTTT CASSKQGQVDSPLHF
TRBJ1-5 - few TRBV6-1 TGTGCCAGCACCCTTGACGGTAATCAGCCCCAGCATTTT CASTLDGNQPQHF
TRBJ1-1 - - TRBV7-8 TGTGCCAGCAGCTTAGTGTTAGTTGGAGAAGCTTTCTTT CASSLVLVGEAFF
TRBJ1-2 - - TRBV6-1 TGTGCCAGCAGTGAATACCCAGGCAGAAACACCTTC CASSEYPGRNTF
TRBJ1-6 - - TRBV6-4 TGTGCCAGCAGTGAGACAGTTAATTCACCCCTCCACTTT CASSETVNSPLHF
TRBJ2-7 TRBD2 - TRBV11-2 TGTGCCAGCAGCTTATGGTCGTTAGCGGGGGGGCTTAGAGAGCAGTACTTC CASSLWSLAGGLREQYF
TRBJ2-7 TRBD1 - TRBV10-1 TGCGCCAGCAGTATCGGGACAGGGTACGAGCAGTACTTC CASSIGTGYEQYF
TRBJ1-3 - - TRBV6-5 TGTGCCAGCAGTTACTCCTTGGGGGACACCATATATTTT CASSYSLGDTIYF